This TCR beta chain was recovered during a study of Tregs in tolerant kidney transplant recipients. Study results and limitations: The most relevant donor-specific Treg TCRbeta repertoire apparently came from expansion with activated donor B cells. Few patients were studied, so findings need validation in larger groups.

Germline loops: CDR1 MGHRA, CDR2 YSYEKL. With 8 bases clipped from V and 2 bases from J, the junction kept 10 bases outside the gene matches. The CDR3 consists of 15 residues. On this clone itself: Its antigen remains unidentified.

Profiling relied on immunoSEQ multiplex PCR, and the TCRdb table lists in-frame clones only, not all of them. This table holds some 240,000 clones, more than 65% found once. Sample: CD4+ T cells from blood. The chain uses TRBV4-1 and TRBJ2-3; 7 bases are shared with TRBD1. The receptor was derived from a human donor in good health. CDR3: CASRRLGGNTDTQYF. The DNA of the CDR3 is TGCGCCAGCCGAAGATTAGGGGGCAACACAGATACGCAGTATTTT.